Many counts were recorded for the clone carrying this T cell receptor beta chain. With 5 bases removed from V and 0 bases from J, the gap between germline ends came to 7 bases. The germline V gene encodes CDR1 SQVTM and CDR2 ANQGSEA. The CDR3 consists of 12 residues. These data are taken from a study of metastatic and nonmetastatic thyroid tumors. Via MiXCR, TCRdb re-called the PCR reads. The table has some 26,000 clones, around 26% seen once. Every patient was untreated before thyroid surgery. The TCR originated in a male donor with papillary thyroid cancer or a benign thyroid nodule (not recorded which). Some clones in this sample may be carry-over from other donors' samples. This chain links TRBV29-1 with TRBJ1-1, with unresolved D. Input material: blood. The CDR3 bases are TGCAGCGTTACACGCATGAACACTGAAGCTTTCTTT. It is translated as CSVTRMNTEAFF.